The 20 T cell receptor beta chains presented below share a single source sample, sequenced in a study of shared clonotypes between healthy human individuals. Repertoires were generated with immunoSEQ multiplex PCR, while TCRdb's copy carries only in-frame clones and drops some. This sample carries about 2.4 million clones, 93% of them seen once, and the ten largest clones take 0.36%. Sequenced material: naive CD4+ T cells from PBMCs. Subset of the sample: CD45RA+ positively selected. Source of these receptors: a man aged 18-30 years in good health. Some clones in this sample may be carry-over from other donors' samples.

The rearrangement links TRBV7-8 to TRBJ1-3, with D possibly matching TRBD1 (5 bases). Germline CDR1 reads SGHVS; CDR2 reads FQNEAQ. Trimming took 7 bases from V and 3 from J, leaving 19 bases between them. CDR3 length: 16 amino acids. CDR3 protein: CASTPGGARGGNTIYF. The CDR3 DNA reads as TGTGCCAGCACCCCGGGAGGGGCGCGAGGTGGAAACACCATATATTTT.

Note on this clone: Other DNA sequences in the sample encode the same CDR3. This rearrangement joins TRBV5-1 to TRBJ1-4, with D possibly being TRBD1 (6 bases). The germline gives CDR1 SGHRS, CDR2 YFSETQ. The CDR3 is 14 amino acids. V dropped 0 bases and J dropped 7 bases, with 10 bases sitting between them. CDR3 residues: CASSLEGEGEKLFF. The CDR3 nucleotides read TGCGCCAGCAGCTTGGAGGGGGAAGGTGAAAAACTGTTTTTT. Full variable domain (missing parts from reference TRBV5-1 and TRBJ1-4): KAGVTQTPRYLIKTRGQQVTLSCSPISGHRSVSWYQQTPGQGLQFLFEYFSETQRNKGNFPGRFSGRQFSNSRSEMNVSTLELGDSALYLCASSLEGEGEKLFFGSGTQLSVL.

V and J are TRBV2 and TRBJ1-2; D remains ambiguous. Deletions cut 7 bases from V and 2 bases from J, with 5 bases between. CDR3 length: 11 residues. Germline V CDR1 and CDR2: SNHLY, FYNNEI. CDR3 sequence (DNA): TGTGCCAGCAAGAAGAACTATGGCTACACCTTC. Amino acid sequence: CASKKNYGYTF. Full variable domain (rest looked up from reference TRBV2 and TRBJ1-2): EPEVTQTPSHQVTQMGQEVILRCVPISNHLYFYWYRQILGQKVEFLVSFYNNEISEKSEIFDDQFSVERPDGSNFTLKIRSTKLEDSAMYFCASKKNYGYTFGSGTRLTVV.

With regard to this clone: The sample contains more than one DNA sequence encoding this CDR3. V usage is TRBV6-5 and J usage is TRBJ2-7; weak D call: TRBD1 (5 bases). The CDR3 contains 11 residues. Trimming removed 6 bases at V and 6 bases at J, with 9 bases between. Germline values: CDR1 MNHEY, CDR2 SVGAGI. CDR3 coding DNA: TGTGCCAGCAGGCAGGGCGGCGAGCAGTACTTC. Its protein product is CASRQGGEQYF.

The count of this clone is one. The DNA for the CDR3 is TGTGCCAGCAGTTCCGGGACTAGCGGGATTCTAGGGCAGTACTTC. It encodes CASSSGTSGILGQYF. The J gene is TRBJ2-7, the V gene TRBV6-5; TRBD2 agrees at 13 bases. The V gene's germline CDR1 is MNHEY and CDR2 SVGAGI. CDR3 length: 15 amino acids. The junction had 9 bases not matched to a gene; V was cut back by 4 bases and J by 9 bases.

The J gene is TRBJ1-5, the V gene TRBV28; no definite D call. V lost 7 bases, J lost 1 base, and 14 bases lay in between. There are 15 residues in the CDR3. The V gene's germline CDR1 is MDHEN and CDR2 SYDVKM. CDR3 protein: CASTPEIASNQPQHF. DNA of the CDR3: TGTGCCAGCACACCGGAGATTGCGAGCAATCAGCCCCAGCATTTT.

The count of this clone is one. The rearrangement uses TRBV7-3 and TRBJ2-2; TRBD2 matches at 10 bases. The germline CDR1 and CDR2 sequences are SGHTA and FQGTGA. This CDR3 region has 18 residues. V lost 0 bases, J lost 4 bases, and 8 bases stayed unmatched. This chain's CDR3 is CASSLTGVLAGATGELFF. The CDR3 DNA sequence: TGTGCCAGCAGCTTAACGGGGGTGCTAGCGGGAGCCACCGGGGAGCTGTTTTTT. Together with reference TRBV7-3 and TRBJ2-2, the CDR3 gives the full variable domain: GAGVSQTPSNKVTEKGKYVELRCDPISGHTALYWYRQSLGQGPEFLIYFQGTGAADDSGLPNDRFFAVRPEGSVSTLKIQRTERGDSAVYLCASSLTGVLAGATGELFFGEGSRLTVL.

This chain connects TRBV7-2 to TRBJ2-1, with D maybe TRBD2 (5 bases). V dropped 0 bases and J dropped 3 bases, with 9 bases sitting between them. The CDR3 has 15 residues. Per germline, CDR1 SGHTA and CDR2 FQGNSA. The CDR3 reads CASSLAGVVYNEQFF. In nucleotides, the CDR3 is TGTGCCAGCAGCTTAGCGGGAGTGGTCTACAATGAGCAGTTCTTC.

The CDR3 DNA reads TGTGCCACCAGCCCAATAGGAGGGGCGAGACAAGAGACCCAGTACTTC. Protein: CATSPIGGARQETQYF. The chain has TRBV15 and TRBJ2-5, with a possible D match to TRBD2 (6 bases). The CDR3 sequence is 16 residues long. Between the trimmed V and J ends, which lost 5 bases and 2 bases, there was a span of 18 bases. The V gene's germline CDR1 is LNHNV and CDR2 YYDKDF (reference sequence).

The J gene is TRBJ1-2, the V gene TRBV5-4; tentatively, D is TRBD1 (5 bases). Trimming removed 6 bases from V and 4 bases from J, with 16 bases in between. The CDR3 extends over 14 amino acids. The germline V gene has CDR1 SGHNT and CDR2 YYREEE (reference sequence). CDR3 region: CASTPTGGTYGYTF. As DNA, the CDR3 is TGTGCCAGCACCCCAACTGGGGGGACCTATGGCTACACCTTC.

Here the CDR3 DNA reads TGTGCCAGCAGTTCGACTAGCGGGAGTAGAGATACGCAGTATTTT. It is translated as CASSSTSGSRDTQYF. The chain recombines TRBV5-6 with TRBJ2-3; 12 bases agree with TRBD2. Germline values: CDR1 SGHDT, CDR2 YYEEEE. CDR3 length: 15 amino acids. The V and J ends lost 5 bases and 5 bases, in that order; junction bases with no gene match: 6.

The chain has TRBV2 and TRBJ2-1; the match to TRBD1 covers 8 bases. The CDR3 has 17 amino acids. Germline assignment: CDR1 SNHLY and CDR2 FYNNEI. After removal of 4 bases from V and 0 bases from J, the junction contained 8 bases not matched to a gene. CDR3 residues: CASSGDRWANSYNEQFF. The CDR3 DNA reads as TGTGCCAGCAGTGGGGACAGGTGGGCGAACTCCTACAATGAGCAGTTCTTC.

The CDR3 DNA follows: TGTGCCAGCAGCCTTGCGGGCCTTAGGCGAACAGATACGCAGTATTTT. This gives the protein CASSLAGLRRTDTQYF. V usage is TRBV5-4 and J usage is TRBJ2-3; maybe TRBD2 (5 bases). The germline CDR1 and CDR2 sequences are SGHNT and YYREEE (reference sequence). The V end was cut by 4 bases, the J end by 3 bases, with 18 bases between. The CDR3 contains 16 residues.

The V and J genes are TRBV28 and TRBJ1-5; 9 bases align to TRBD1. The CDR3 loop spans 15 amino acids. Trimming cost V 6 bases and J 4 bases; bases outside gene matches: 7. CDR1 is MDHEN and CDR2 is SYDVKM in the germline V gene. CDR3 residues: CASRRQGVTNQPQHF. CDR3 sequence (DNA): TGTGCCAGCAGACGACAGGGGGTGACAAATCAGCCCCAGCATTTT.

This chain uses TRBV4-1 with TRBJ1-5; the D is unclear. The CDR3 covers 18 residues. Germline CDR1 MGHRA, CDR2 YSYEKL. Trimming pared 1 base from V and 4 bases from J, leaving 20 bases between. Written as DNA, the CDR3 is TGCGCCAGCAGCCAAGCCCAAGTTGGCTTAGCGGGAAATCAGCCCCAGCATTTT. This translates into CASSQAQVGLAGNQPQHF.

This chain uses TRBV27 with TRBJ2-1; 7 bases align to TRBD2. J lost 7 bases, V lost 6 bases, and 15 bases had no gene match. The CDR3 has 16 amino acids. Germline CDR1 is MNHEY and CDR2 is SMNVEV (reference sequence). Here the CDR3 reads CASRDRWGGPKNEQFF. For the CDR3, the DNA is TGTGCCAGCAGAGACCGGTGGGGAGGGCCGAAAAATGAGCAGTTCTTC.

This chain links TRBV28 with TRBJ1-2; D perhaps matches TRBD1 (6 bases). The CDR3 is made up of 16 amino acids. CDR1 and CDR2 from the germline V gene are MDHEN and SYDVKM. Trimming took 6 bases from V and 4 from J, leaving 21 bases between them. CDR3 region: CASRVVALGGFYGYTF. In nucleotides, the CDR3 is TGTGCCAGCAGGGTTGTCGCGTTGGGGGGCTTCTATGGCTACACCTTC.

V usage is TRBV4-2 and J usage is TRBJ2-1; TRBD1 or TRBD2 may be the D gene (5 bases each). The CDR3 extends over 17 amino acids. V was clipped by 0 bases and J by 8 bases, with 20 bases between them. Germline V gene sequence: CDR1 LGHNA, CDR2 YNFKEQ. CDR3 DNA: TGTGCCAGCAGCCAAGATGGGAGACAGCTCAAGTATGATGAGCAGTTCTTC. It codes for CASSQDGRQLKYDEQFF.

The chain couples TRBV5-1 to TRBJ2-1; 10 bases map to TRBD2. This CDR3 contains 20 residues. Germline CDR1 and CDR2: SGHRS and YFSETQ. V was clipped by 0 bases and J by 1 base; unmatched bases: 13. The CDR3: CASSLARLAGFPDSYNEQFF. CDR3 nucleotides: TGCGCCAGCAGCTTGGCACGACTAGCGGGTTTCCCTGATTCCTACAATGAGCAGTTCTTC.

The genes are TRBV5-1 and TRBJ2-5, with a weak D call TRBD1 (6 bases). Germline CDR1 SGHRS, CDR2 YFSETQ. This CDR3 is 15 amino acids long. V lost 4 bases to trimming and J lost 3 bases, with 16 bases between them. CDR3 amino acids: CASSPTGTLEETQYF. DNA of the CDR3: TGCGCCAGCAGCCCTACCGGGACACTTGAAGAGACCCAGTACTTC.